This T cell receptor beta chain was obtained from a study of graft-versus-host responses after intestinal transplantation. As for the study in general: In this cohort, recipients had multivisceral, liver-intestinal, or isolated intestinal transplants. Among the recipients, all got anti-thymocyte globulin induction and then tacrolimus and steroids for roughly three years.

Findings and limits, study-wide: High graft-versus-host to host-versus-graft clonal ratios were found in allografts of patients who had graft-donor T cell macrochimerism.

Some clones are missing from TCRdb's copy, which holds only in-frame ones; the method was immunoSEQ multiplex PCR. The table has 5,200 or so clones, around 70% seen once; the top ten hold 35% to 45%. This clone has just one count. No antigen is known for it. The germline gives CDR1 LGHNA, CDR2 YSLEER. The CDR3 extends over 15 amino acids. The V segment lost 1 base and the J segment 4 bases; nucleotides outside the gene matches: 1. The chain uses TRBV4-3 and TRBJ2-1, with 10 bases aligning to TRBD2. This sequence was found in a human patient who received an intestinal transplant, so some T cells may come from the graft donor. Sequencing was performed on PBMCs, taken just under 330 days after intestinal transplant. The CDR3 nucleotides are TGCGCCAGCAGCCAAGGGACTAGCGGTTACAATGAGCAGTTCTTC. Its translation: CASSQGTSGYNEQFF.